The present T cell receptor (beta chain) was sequenced within a study of T cells in Graves' hyperthyroidism and ophthalmopathy. Exclusion criteria comprised uncontrolled infection, other autoimmune disease, pregnancy or lactation. Amplification of TCR beta CDR3 regions was performed using RNA transcripts as template. A first-round RT-PCR of the TCR CDR3 used the HTBI primer set. TCRdb reprocessed the multiplex PCR reads with MiXCR, giving one entry per CDR3 protein. The sample has roughly 660,000 distinct CDR3 sequences, 15% to 20% seen once; the top ten hold roughly a sixth. This clonotype came up many times. This CDR3 is 13 amino acids long. Germline CDR1 and CDR2: DFQATT and SNEGSKA (reference sequence). Between the trimmed V and J ends, which lost 3 bases and 3 bases, there was a span of 12 bases.

The gene calls are TRBV20-1 and TRBJ2-7, with D possibly TRBD2 on 5 matching bases. What was sequenced was blood. The receptor was isolated from a man aged 45 to 65 with Graves' hyperthyroidism. This CDR3 reads CSARRLGSYEQYF. Written as DNA, the CDR3 is TGCAGTGCTAGGAGGTTAGGGAGCTACGAGCAGTACTTC.